This T cell receptor (beta chain) was captured in a study of T cells in Graves' hyperthyroidism and ophthalmopathy. Whole-study context: Sampling of peripheral blood happened at initial diagnosis, prior to any treatment.

This clonotype was observed at least ten times. J was trimmed by 2 bases and V by 4 bases; bases with no gene match: 4. Germline lookup yields CDR1 MNHEY and CDR2 SMNVEV (reference sequence). CDR3 size: 14 residues. RNA transcripts provided the source from which TCR beta CDR3 regions were amplified. HTBI primers were the set used in a first-round RT-PCR of the TCR CDR3. In TCRdb, the multiplex PCR reads were re-called with MiXCR into one record per CDR3 protein. The sample has a few hundred thousand distinct CDR3 sequences; roughly 15% are singletons. The origin of this receptor is a woman aged 40-49 years with Graves' hyperthyroidism that later progressed to Graves' ophthalmopathy. Material for sequencing was blood. This sequence joins TRBV27 and TRBJ2-7; 8 bases agree with TRBD2. CDR3 sequence (DNA): TGTGCCAGCAGTTCCTCACTAGCGGCCTACGAGCAGTACTTC. It translates to CASSSSLAAYEQYF.